The rows below give T cell receptor beta chains drawn from one sample of a study of T cell responses to AZD1222 COVID-19 vaccine. TCRdb's copy holds only in-frame clones and misses some; the assay was immunoSEQ multiplex PCR. The profile shows roughly 140,000 clones, roughly 90% of them singletons. The sample was peripheral blood, taken 28 days after the second AZD1222 dose. The receptors originated from an adult who received the AZD1222 COVID-19 vaccine. Each CDR3 is given with its conserved first and last residue. The D gene is left open where the match is weak. Not every row has a clone size; where given, it reads once, few, many or a size class.

>NA|TRBV19|TRBJ2-7|NA
CASSLQTGNYEQYF
TGTGCCAGTAGTCTCCAGACGGGGAATTACGAGCAGTACTTC
>TRBD1|TRBV28|TRBJ1-2|NA
CASMEGALGYTF
TGTGCCAGTATGGAGGGGGCGCTTGGCTACACCTTC
>NA|TRBV3-1/TRBV3-2|TRBJ1-6|NA
CASSQDRRGRSPLHF
TGTGCCAGCAGCCAAGATCGTAGGGGCAGATCACCCCTCCACTTT
>NA|TRBV11-3|TRBJ2-2|NA
CASSLEGLGLGTTGELFF
TGTGCCAGCAGCTTAGAGGGCTTGGGTTTGGGGACCACCGGGGAGCTGTTTTTT
>NA|TRBV7-2|TRBJ1-2|NA
CASSPNPGSGYTF
TGTGCCAGCAGCCCGAACCCGGGAAGTGGCTACACCTTC
>TRBD1|TRBV6-5|TRBJ1-1|NA
CASSWGTEVGEAFF
TGTGCCAGCAGTTGGGGGACAGAGGTTGGTGAAGCTTTCTTT
>NA|TRBV19|TRBJ1-5|NA
CASRDTHNQPQHF
TGTGCCAGCCGGGACACCCATAATCAGCCCCAGCATTTT
>NA|TRBV5-6|TRBJ1-1|once
CASRGNTEAFF
TGTGCCAGCAGGGGAAACACTGAAGCTTTCTTT
>NA|TRBV2|TRBJ2-5|NA
CASRDGALETQYF
TGTGCCAGCAGGGACGGAGCCCTAGAGACCCAGTACTTC
>TRBD1|TRBV27|TRBJ2-3|once
CASSHGQGVMPDTQYF
TGTGCCAGCAGTCACGGACAGGGGGTAATGCCAGATACGCAGTATTTT
>NA|TRBV29-1|TRBJ1-1|NA
CSGNTGSWDEAFF
TGCAGCGGGAATACAGGGTCGTGGGATGAAGCTTTCTTT
>NA|TRBV4-3|TRBJ1-1|NA
CASSQEGKGVAFF
TGCGCCAGCAGCCAAGAAGGGAAAGGGGTGGCTTTCTTT
>NA|TRBV3-1/TRBV3-2|TRBJ2-5|once
CASSRRGGWETQYF
TGTGCCAGCAGCCGAAGGGGGGGTTGGGAGACCCAGTACTTC
>TRBD1|TRBV7-3|TRBJ2-7|few
CASTGDRGLYEQYF
TGTGCCAGCACGGGGGACAGGGGGCTATACGAGCAGTACTTC
>TRBD1|TRBV18|TRBJ1-2|once
CASSPGGTGENYGYTF
TGTGCCAGCTCACCGGGAGGGACAGGGGAAAACTATGGCTACACCTTC
>TRBD2|TRBV28|TRBJ2-3|NA
CASQNGGYTDTQYF
TGTGCCAGCCAAAACGGGGGGTACACAGATACGCAGTATTTT
>TRBD1|TRBV5-1|TRBJ2-3|NA
CASSLRTGGLVTDTQYF
TGCGCCAGCAGCCTAAGGACAGGGGGTTTGGTGACAGATACGCAGTATTTT
>NA|TRBV7-8|TRBJ1-1|NA
CASSLQGMNTEAFF
TGTGCCAGCAGCTTACAGGGGATGAACACTGAAGCTTTCTTT
>NA|TRBV28|TRBJ2-7|NA
CASSPSSVPYEQYF
TGTGCCAGCAGTCCCTCTAGCGTTCCCTACGAGCAGTACTTC
>NA|TRBV3-1/TRBV3-2|TRBJ1-1|NA
CASTPARGGTQMNTEAFF
TGTGCCAGCACCCCGGCTCGGGGGGGGACACAAATGAACACTGAAGCTTTCTTT
>NA|TRBV25-1|TRBJ1-5|NA
CASSDGGLGNQPQHF
TGTGCCAGCAGTGACGGTGGGCTGGGGAATCAGCCCCAGCATTTT
>TRBD1|TRBV11-2|TRBJ1-5|NA
CASSLGDRGNQPQHF
TGTGCCAGCAGCTTAGGGGACAGGGGCAATCAGCCCCAGCATTTT
>TRBD1|TRBV24-1|TRBJ2-2|once
CATSDLRTGATGELFF
TGTGCCACCAGTGATTTGAGGACAGGGGCGACCGGGGAGCTGTTTTTT
>NA|TRBV18|TRBJ1-6|once
CASSPQGLGSPLHF
TGTGCCAGCTCACCACAGGGGTTAGGATCACCCCTCCACTTT
>NA|TRBV3-1/TRBV3-2|TRBJ2-2|NA
CASSPPPRTGNTGELFF
TGTGCCAGCAGCCCCCCTCCGAGGACGGGCAACACCGGGGAGCTGTTTTTT
>TRBD2|TRBV2|TRBJ2-7|NA
CASSARLAEHLF
TGTGCCAGCAGCGCCCGGCTAGCGGAACACCTCTTC
>NA|TRBV7-9|TRBJ1-4|NA
CASSLVGTTNEKLFF
TGTGCCAGCAGCTTAGTGGGAACAACTAATGAAAAACTGTTTTTT
>NA|TRBV4-1|TRBJ2-4|once
CASSHPIPAKNIQYF
TGCGCCAGCAGCCACCCGATTCCAGCCAAAAACATTCAGTACTTC
>NA|TRBV28|TRBJ1-5|NA
CASSSGSGEVQPQHF
TGTGCCAGCAGTTCGGGGTCAGGAGAGGTTCAGCCCCAGCATTTT
>TRBD2|TRBV5-1|TRBJ2-1|NA
CASSLGTSGRAGEQFF
TGCGCCAGCAGCTTGGGGACTAGCGGGAGGGCTGGTGAGCAGTTCTTC
>NA|TRBV11-2|TRBJ1-1|NA
CASSVDRRSNTEAFF
TGTGCCAGCAGCGTCGACAGGCGATCGAACACTGAAGCTTTCTTT
>TRBD1|TRBV19|TRBJ2-5|NA
CASSRDRGETQYF
TGTGCCAGTAGTAGGGACAGGGGTGAGACCCAGTACTTC
>TRBD1|TRBV28|TRBJ2-5|NA
CASSPTGPETQYF
TGTGCCAGCAGTCCGACAGGGCCGGAGACCCAGTACTTC